Included here is one T cell receptor beta chain sequence, with context. The antigen remains unidentified. The data stem from a study of T-cell reconstitution after alpha-beta-depleted transplantation in children. The study, taken as a whole, reports: Several hundred expanded graft clones reportedly were the source of alpha-beta T cells about two months after transplant. Newly produced T cells mostly provided counts and TCRbeta diversity after one year, as hyperexpanded clones declined.

Germline loops: CDR1 SGHTA, CDR2 FQGNSA. Trimming cost V 5 bases and J 5 bases, with 12 bases left between them. The CDR3 has 14 residues. Construction of the TCRbeta library involved unique molecular identifiers. TCRdb redid the calling of the PCR reads with MiXCR, one entry per CDR3 protein. The data hold about 580,000 distinct CDR3 sequences, with under 25% observed a single time. The chain carries TRBV7-2 and TRBJ2-2; D unresolved. This TCR came from a boy in the first two years of life who had a stem cell transplant for acute myeloid leukemia, so the T cells may come from the graft donor. The source material was PBMCs, mostly from graft donor cells, sampled 360 days after TCRalphabeta/CD19-depleted stem cell transplant. The CDR3 protein is CASSPNFRTGELFF. The CDR3 nucleotides are TGTGCCAGCAGCCCGAACTTCCGGACCGGGGAGCTGTTTTTT. The entire variable domain, with the rest obtained from reference TRBV7-2 and TRBJ2-2, is as follows: GAGVSQSPSNKVTEKGKDVELRCDPISGHTALYWYRQSLGQGLEFLIYFQGNSAPDKSGLPSDRFSAERTGGSVSTLTIQRTQQEDSAVYLCASSPNFRTGELFFGEGSRLTVL.